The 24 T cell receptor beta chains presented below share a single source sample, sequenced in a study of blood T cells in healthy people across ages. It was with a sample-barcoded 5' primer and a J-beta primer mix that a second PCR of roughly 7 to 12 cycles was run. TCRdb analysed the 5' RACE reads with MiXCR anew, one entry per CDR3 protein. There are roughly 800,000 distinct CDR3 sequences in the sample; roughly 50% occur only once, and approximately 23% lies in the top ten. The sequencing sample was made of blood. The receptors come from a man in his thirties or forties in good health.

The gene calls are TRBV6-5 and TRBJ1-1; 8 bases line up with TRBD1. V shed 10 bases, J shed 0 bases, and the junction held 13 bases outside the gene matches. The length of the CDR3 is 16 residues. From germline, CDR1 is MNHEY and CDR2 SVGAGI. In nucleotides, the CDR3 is TGTGCCACCCTCTCTCACACAGGGGGAGTGAACACTGAAGCTTTCTTT. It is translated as CATLSHTGGVNTEAFF.

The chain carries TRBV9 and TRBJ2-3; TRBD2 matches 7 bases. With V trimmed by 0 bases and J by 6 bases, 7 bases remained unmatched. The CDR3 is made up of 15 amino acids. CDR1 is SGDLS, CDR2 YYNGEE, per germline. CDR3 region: CASSVGGGGLDTQYF. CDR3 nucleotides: TGTGCCAGCAGCGTAGGCGGGGGTGGTCTGGATACGCAGTATTTT.

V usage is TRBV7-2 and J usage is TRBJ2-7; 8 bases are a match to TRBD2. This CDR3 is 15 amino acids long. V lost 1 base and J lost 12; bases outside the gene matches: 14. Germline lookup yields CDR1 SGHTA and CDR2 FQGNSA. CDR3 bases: TGTGCCAGCAGCTTAGTAACGGGAGGGAGGGAGACCCGGTACTTC. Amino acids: CASSLVTGGRETRYF.

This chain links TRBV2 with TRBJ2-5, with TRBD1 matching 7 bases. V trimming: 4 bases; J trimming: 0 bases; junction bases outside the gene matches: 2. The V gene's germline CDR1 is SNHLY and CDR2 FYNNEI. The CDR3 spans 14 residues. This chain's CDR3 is CASSVQGDQETQYF. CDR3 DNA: TGTGCCAGCAGTGTTCAGGGGGACCAAGAGACCCAGTACTTC.

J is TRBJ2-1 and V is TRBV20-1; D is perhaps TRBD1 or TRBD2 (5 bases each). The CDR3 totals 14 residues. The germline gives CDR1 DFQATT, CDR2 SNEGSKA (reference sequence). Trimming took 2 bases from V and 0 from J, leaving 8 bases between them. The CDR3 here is CSARWGISYNEQFF. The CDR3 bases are TGCAGTGCTAGATGGGGGATCTCCTACAATGAGCAGTTCTTC.

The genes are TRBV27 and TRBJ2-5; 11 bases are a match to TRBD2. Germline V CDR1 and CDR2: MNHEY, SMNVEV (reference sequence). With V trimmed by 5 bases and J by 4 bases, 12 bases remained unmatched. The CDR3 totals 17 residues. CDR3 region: CASSDSGTSGLIETQYF. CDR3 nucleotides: TGTGCCAGCAGTGACTCCGGGACTAGCGGCCTAATAGAGACCCAGTACTTC.

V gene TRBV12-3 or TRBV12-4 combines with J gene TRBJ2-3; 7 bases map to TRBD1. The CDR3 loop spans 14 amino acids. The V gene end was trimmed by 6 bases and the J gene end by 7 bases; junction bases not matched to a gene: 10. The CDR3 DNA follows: TGTGCCAGCAGGATACGGGACAGCCTTTATACGCAGTATTTT. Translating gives CASRIRDSLYTQYF.

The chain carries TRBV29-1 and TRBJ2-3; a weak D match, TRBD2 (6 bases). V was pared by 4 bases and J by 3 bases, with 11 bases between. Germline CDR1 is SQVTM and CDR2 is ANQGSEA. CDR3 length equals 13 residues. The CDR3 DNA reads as TGCAGCGTTGGCGGGGTCGGGACAGATACGCAGTATTTT. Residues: CSVGGVGTDTQYF.

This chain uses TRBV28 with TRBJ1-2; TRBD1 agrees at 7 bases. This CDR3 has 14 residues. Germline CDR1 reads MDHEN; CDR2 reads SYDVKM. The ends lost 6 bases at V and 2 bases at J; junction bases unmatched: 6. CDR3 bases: TGTGCCAGCAGCCACAGGGGAGGGAACTATGGCTACACCTTC. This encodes CASSHRGGNYGYTF.

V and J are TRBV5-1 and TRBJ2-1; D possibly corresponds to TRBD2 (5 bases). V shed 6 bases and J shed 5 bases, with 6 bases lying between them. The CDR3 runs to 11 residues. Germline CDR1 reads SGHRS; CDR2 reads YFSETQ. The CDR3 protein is CASKLDNEQFF. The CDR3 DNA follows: TGCGCCAGCAAACTAGACAATGAGCAGTTCTTC.

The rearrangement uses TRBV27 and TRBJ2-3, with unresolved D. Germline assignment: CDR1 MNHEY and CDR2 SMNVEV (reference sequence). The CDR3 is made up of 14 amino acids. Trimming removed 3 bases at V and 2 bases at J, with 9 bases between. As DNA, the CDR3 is TGTGCCAGCAGTTTTGAAAGAAACACAGATACGCAGTATTTT. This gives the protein CASSFERNTDTQYF.

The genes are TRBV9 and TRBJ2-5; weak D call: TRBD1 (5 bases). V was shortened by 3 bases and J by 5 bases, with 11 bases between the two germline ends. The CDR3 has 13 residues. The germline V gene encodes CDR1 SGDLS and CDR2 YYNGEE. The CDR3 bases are TGTGCCAGCAGCGGACAGCTCCAGGAGACCCAGTACTTC. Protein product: CASSGQLQETQYF.

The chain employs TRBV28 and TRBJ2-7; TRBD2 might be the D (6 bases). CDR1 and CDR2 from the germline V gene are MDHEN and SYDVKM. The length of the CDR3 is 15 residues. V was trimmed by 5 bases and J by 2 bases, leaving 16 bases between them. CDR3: CASSLRGLLTYEQYF. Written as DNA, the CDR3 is TGTGCCAGCAGTCTAAGGGGACTTCTCACCTACGAGCAGTACTTC.

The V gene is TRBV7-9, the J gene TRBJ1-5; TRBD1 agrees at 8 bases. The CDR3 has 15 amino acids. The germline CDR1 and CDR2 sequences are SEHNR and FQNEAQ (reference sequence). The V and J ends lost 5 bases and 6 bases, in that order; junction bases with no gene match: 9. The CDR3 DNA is TGTGCCAGCAGCGCCCGGACAGGGAGGACTCAGCCCCAGCATTTT. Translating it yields CASSARTGRTQPQHF.

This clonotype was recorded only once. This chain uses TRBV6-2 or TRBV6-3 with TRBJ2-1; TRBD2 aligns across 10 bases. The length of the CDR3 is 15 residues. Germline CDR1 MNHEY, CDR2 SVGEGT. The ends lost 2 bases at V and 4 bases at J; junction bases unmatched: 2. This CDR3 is CASSYTSGNYNEQFF. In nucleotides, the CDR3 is TGTGCCAGCAGTTACACTAGCGGGAATTACAATGAGCAGTTCTTC.

The CDR3 is CASSQELAAYNEQFF. DNA for the CDR3: TGTGCCAGCAGCCAAGAACTAGCGGCGTACAATGAGCAGTTCTTC. The rearrangement joins TRBV3-1 to TRBJ2-1, with 8 nucleotides matching TRBD2. V lost 0 bases, J lost 4 bases, and 2 bases stayed unmatched. The CDR3 loop spans 15 amino acids. Germline V lookup: CDR1 LGHDT, CDR2 YNNKEL (reference sequence).

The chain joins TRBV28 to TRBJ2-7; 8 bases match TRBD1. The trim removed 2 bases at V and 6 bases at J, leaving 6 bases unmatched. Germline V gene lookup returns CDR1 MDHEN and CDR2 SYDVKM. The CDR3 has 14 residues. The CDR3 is CASSLRGQVREQYF. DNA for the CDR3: TGTGCCAGCAGTTTAAGGGGACAGGTTCGCGAGCAGTACTTC.

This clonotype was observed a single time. This CDR3 is CASSQTGGRGTQYF. CDR3 bases: TGTGCCAGCAGCCAGACAGGCGGTAGGGGTACGCAGTATTTT. The chain links TRBV7-2 to TRBJ2-3; perhaps TRBD1 as D (6 bases). V was cut by 5 bases and J by 8 bases, with 17 bases left in between. CDR1 SGHTA and CDR2 FQGNSA come from the germline V gene. CDR3 length: 14 residues.

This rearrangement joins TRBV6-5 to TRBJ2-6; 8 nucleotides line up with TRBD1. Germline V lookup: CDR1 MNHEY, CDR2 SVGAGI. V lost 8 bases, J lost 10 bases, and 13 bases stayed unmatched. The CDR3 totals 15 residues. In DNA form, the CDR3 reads TGTGCCAGCGGTGGAGGACAGGGCCTATCTAACGTCCTGACTTTC. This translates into CASGGGQGLSNVLTF.

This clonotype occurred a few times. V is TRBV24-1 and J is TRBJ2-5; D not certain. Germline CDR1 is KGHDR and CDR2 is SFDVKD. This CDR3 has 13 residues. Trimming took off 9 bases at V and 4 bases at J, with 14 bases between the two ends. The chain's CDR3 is CATSKGKGETQYF. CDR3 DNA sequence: TGTGCCACCTCAAAAGGCAAGGGAGAGACCCAGTACTTC.

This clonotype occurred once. The CDR3 region has the DNA TGTGCCAGCAGCCAAGGGACAGGGGGCCGTCAGCCCCAGCATTTT. It is translated as CASSQGTGGRQPQHF. The chain is built from TRBV4-2 and TRBJ1-5, with 11 positions matching TRBD1. The CDR3 has 15 amino acids. CDR1 is LGHNA, CDR2 YNFKEQ, per germline. Unmatched junction bases numbered 2, after V lost 1 base and J lost 6 bases.

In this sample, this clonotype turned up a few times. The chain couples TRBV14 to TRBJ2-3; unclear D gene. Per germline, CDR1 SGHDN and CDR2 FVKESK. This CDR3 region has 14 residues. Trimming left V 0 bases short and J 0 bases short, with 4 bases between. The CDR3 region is CASSQDLSTDTQYF. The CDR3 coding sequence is TGTGCCAGCAGCCAAGATCTTAGCACAGATACGCAGTATTTT.

CDR3 sequence (DNA): TGTGCCAGCAGCCTAATAGGGGGTCACACTGAAGCTTTCTTT. Amino acids: CASSLIGGHTEAFF. The rearrangement links TRBV25-1 to TRBJ1-1; a weak D match, TRBD1 (6 bases). The CDR3 length is 14 residues. Germline V gene data show CDR1 as MGHDK and CDR2 as SYGVNS. Trimming took 6 bases from V and 3 from J, leaving 14 bases between them. The whole variable domain, remainder taken from reference TRBV25-1 and TRBJ1-1, is EADIYQTPRYLVIGTGKKITLECSQTMGHDKMYWYQQDPGMELHLIHYSYGVNSTEKGDLSSESTVSRIRTEHFPLTLESARPSHTSQYLCASSLIGGHTEAFFGQGTRLTVV.

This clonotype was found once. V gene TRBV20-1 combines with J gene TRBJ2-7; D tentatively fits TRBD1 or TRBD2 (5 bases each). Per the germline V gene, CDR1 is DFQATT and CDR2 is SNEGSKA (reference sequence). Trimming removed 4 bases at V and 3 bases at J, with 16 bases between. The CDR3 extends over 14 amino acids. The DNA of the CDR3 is TGCAGTGCTACCCCGGGACCGCGGGTCTACGAGCAGTACTTC. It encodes CSATPGPRVYEQYF.